One and the same sample provided the 6 T cell receptor beta chains below, sequenced in a study of CD4 T cells in relation to SARS-CoV-2 and coronaviruses. These receptors' antigens are unknown. The protocol was immunoSEQ multiplex PCR, while the TCRdb copy is restricted to in-frame clones and leaves out a portion. This repertoire shows about 30,000 clones, more than 65% found once; its top ten account for 3.4%. The sequenced sample consisted of memory CD4+ T cells from PBMCs, cultured in vitro. Receptor source: an adult with COVID-19.

The rearrangement joins TRBV18 to TRBJ2-2, with D unclear. Trimming shortened V by 1 base and J by 5 bases, and 11 bases separated the two germline ends. This CDR3 contains 15 residues. Germline V gene lookup returns CDR1 KGHSH and CDR2 LQKENI. CDR3 protein: CASSPLTLGTGELFF. CDR3 DNA: TGTGCCAGCTCACCACTGACCTTGGGGACCGGGGAGCTGTTTTTT.

This clone came up once. The V call is TRBV7-8, the J call TRBJ2-3, with D perhaps matching TRBD2 (7 bases). Germline V gene sequence: CDR1 SGHVS, CDR2 FQNEAQ. This CDR3 has 14 residues. The V gene lost 10 bases and the J gene lost 2 bases, with 16 bases spanning the gap. The CDR3 protein is CATTGRALTDTQYF. In DNA form, the CDR3 reads TGTGCCACTACAGGGAGGGCCCTCACAGATACGCAGTATTTT.

This clone was counted a single time. V is TRBV27 and J is TRBJ2-5, with 9 bases lining up with TRBD1. The CDR3 is 13 residues long. The junction had 1 base not matched to a gene; V was cut back by 5 bases and J by 3 bases. CDR1 and CDR2 (germline): MNHEY, SMNVEV (reference sequence). CDR3 in DNA: TGTGCCAGCAGTCGGGACAGGGAAGAGACCCAGTACTTC. It translates to CASSRDREETQYF.

The chain couples TRBV28 to TRBJ1-1; unclear D gene. The CDR3 spans 14 residues. Germline V gene sequence: CDR1 MDHEN, CDR2 SYDVKM. Trimming removed 6 bases at V and 9 bases at J, with 20 bases between. The CDR3 DNA reads as TGTGCCAGCAGCCTGCGGAGGCCAGGTGATCAAGCTTTCTTT. This encodes CASSLRRPGDQAFF.

The J gene is TRBJ2-7, the V gene TRBV7-9; D is possibly TRBD2 (5 bases). This CDR3 is built from 14 residues. The ends were cut back, 1 base at V and 6 bases at J, with 13 bases in the middle. Germline V lookup: CDR1 SEHNR, CDR2 FQNEAQ (reference sequence). The CDR3 region has the DNA TGTGCCAGCAGCTTAGTCGGGGAAGTGAGCGAGCAGTACTTC. It is translated as CASSLVGEVSEQYF.

The chain is built from TRBV5-1 and TRBJ2-1; the D is unclear. CDR3 size: 15 residues. The V gene lost 2 bases and the J gene lost 10 bases, with 19 bases spanning the gap. Germline values: CDR1 SGHRS, CDR2 YFSETQ. The CDR3 bases are TGCGCCAGCAGCTTAGGGCCGCGACGAGAGGCAGAGCAGTTCTTC. Protein product: CASSLGPRREAEQFF.